The 29 T cell receptor beta chains below all came from one sample that was sequenced in a study of blood T cell repertoires in COVID-19. This table comes from immunoSEQ multiplex PCR, and its TCRdb copy is limited to in-frame clones, with some not included. Here the sample spans over 200,000 clones, approximately 86% being singletons. The sequencing sample was made of peripheral blood. The receptors come from a woman aged 25 to 39 with acute or convalescent COVID-19.

This clone has only a few counts. The sample has other DNA sequences that encode this CDR3 too. V and J are TRBV20-1 and TRBJ2-3; D gene uncertain. The CDR3 has 11 residues. V shed 2 bases and J shed 4 bases, with 4 bases lying between them. CDR1 is DFQATT and CDR2 is SNEGSKA in the germline V gene (reference sequence). The CDR3 DNA is TGCAGTGCTAGACTAGCAGATACGCAGTATTTT. The encoded protein is CSARLADTQYF.

CDR3 sequence reads: CSAGQLMNTEAFF. The CDR3 nucleotides read TGCAGCGCTGGACAGCTTATGAACACTGAAGCTTTCTTT. The chain combines TRBV29-1 with TRBJ1-1, with D possibly matching TRBD1 (6 bases). V lost 7 bases to trimming and J lost 0 bases, with 12 bases between them. Germline loops: CDR1 SQVTM, CDR2 ANQGSEA. This CDR3 is built from 13 residues.

As to this clone: One end of the junction does not line up with germline, which may come from a read error. This chain joins TRBV7-2 and TRBJ2-7; 10 bases map to TRBD2. The CDR3 has 14 amino acids. Per germline, CDR1 SGHTA and CDR2 FQGNSA. The CDR3 here is CASNLLAGPYEQYF. CDR3 nucleotide sequence: TGTGCCAGCAACTTACTAGCGGGGCCCTACGAGCAGTACTTC.

The chain joins TRBV12-5 to TRBJ1-5; TRBD1 matches 9 bases. This CDR3 is built from 14 residues. V lost 5 bases, J lost 5 bases, and 4 bases stayed unmatched. The germline gives CDR1 LGHNT, CDR2 FRNRAP. This CDR3 reads CASGGTGTHQPQHF. CDR3 DNA sequence: TGTGCTAGTGGTGGGACAGGGACTCATCAGCCCCAGCATTTT.

V usage is TRBV3-1 (or the pseudogene TRBV3-2) and J usage is TRBJ2-5; D not certain. Trimming stripped 0 bases from V and 4 bases from J, with 3 bases between. The V gene's germline CDR1 is LGHDT and CDR2 YNNKEL (reference sequence). This CDR3 has 12 amino acids. The CDR3 DNA is TGTGCCAGCAGCCAAGATCTAGAGACCCAGTACTTC. Translated, it gives CASSQDLETQYF.

The J gene is TRBJ1-2, the V gene TRBV30; D call uncertain. Germline-derived CDR1 and CDR2 are GTSNPN and SVGIG (reference sequence). The CDR3 loop spans 13 amino acids. Trimming pared 2 bases from V and 5 bases from J, leaving 12 bases between. The CDR3 protein is CAWSIGKYYGYTF. CDR3 nucleotides: TGTGCCTGGAGTATTGGCAAGTATTATGGCTACACCTTC.

The chain has TRBV23-1 and TRBJ2-7; D unresolved. TRBV23-1 falls under the ORF class, with uncertain function. This CDR3 has 17 amino acids. The V gene lost 3 bases and the J gene lost 3 bases, with 21 bases spanning the gap. The CDR3 here is CASSQKPPRPDNYEQYF. In DNA, the CDR3 is TGCGCCAGCAGTCAGAAACCCCCTAGGCCCGATAACTACGAGCAGTACTTC.

The chain is built from TRBV7-2 and TRBJ1-4; the match to TRBD1 covers 8 bases. The CDR3 totals 18 residues. V was clipped by 0 bases and J by 0 bases; unmatched bases: 6. Germline CDR1 SGHTA, CDR2 FQGNSA. Written as DNA, the CDR3 is TGTGCCAGCAGCTTAGCGAGGACAGGGACTGCAACTAATGAAAAACTGTTTTTT. Protein product: CASSLARTGTATNEKLFF. Full variable domain (outside the CDR3, taken from reference TRBV7-2 and TRBJ1-4): GAGVSQSPSNKVTEKGKDVELRCDPISGHTALYWYRQSLGQGLEFLIYFQGNSAPDKSGLPSDRFSAERTGGSVSTLTIQRTQQEDSAVYLCASSLARTGTATNEKLFFGSGTQLSVL.

This chain joins TRBV11-2 and TRBJ2-7, with a possible D match to TRBD2 (6 bases). Germline loops: CDR1 SGHAT, CDR2 FQNNGV. CDR3 length: 15 amino acids. V lost 5 bases to trimming and J lost 7 bases, with 21 bases between them. The CDR3 sequence: CASSRHGTPAGEQYF. CDR3 sequence (DNA): TGTGCCAGCAGCCGACACGGGACTCCCGCTGGGGAGCAGTACTTC.

This clone was seen just once. V is TRBV12-3 or TRBV12-4 and J is TRBJ1-1; the D is unclear. This CDR3 has 12 residues. Trimming left V 6 bases short and J 6 bases short, with 11 bases between. CDR3 sequence: CASSLSYSEAFF. The CDR3 DNA is TGTGCCAGCAGCCTCTCCTACTCTGAAGCTTTCTTT.

V is TRBV18 and J is TRBJ1-2; D remains ambiguous. The V gene's germline CDR1 is KGHSH and CDR2 LQKENI. The CDR3 consists of 13 residues. V was cut by 4 bases and J by 3 bases, with 9 bases left in between. CDR3 in DNA: TGTGCCAGCTCACGGACTGAAGACTATGGCTACACCTTC. Protein: CASSRTEDYGYTF. Filled out from reference TRBV18 and TRBJ1-2, the complete variable domain reads NAGVMQNPRHLVRRRGQEARLRCSPMKGHSHVYWYRQLPEEGLKFMVYLQKENIIDESGMPKERFSAEFPKEGPSILRIQQVVRGDSAAYFCASSRTEDYGYTFGSGTRLTVV.

The V call is TRBV4-3, the J call TRBJ2-1; D may be TRBD2 (6 bases). Germline CDR1 LGHNA, CDR2 YSLEER. The CDR3 loop spans 16 amino acids. Between the trimmed V and J ends, which lost 3 bases and 2 bases, there was a span of 14 bases. The CDR3 nucleotides are TGCGCCAGCAGCCAGAGAGGTAGCGGACCCTACAATGAGCAGTTCTTC. It codes for CASSQRGSGPYNEQFF.

The V and J genes are TRBV10-1 and TRBJ2-3, with 9 bases identical to TRBD2. V lost 6 bases and J lost 3; bases outside the gene matches: 4. CDR1 and CDR2 (germline): WNHNN, SYGVQD (reference sequence). This CDR3 is built from 14 residues. The chain's CDR3 is CASSFSGSTDTQYF. DNA for the CDR3: TGCGCCAGCAGCTTTAGCGGGAGTACAGATACGCAGTATTTT.

The V and J genes are TRBV29-1 and TRBJ2-3; TRBD1 matches at 11 bases. This CDR3 has 14 amino acids. The junction had 5 bases not matched to a gene; V was cut back by 6 bases and J by 3 bases. Germline assignment: CDR1 SQVTM and CDR2 ANQGSEA. The CDR3 DNA is TGCAGCGTGCTCCGGGACAGGGGGACAGATACGCAGTATTTT. Translated, it gives CSVLRDRGTDTQYF.

This clone occurred once. The V gene is TRBV14, the J gene TRBJ2-1, with 11 bases fitting TRBD2. The CDR3 contains 16 residues. With 2 bases clipped from V and 5 bases from J, the junction kept 5 bases outside the gene matches. The germline V gene has CDR1 SGHDN and CDR2 FVKESK. Here the CDR3 reads CASSQQGLAADNEQFF. CDR3 sequence (DNA): TGTGCCAGCAGCCAACAGGGACTAGCGGCCGACAATGAGCAGTTCTTC.

The chain carries TRBV9 and TRBJ2-3; D perhaps matches TRBD2 (5 bases). CDR3 length equals 15 residues. Germline CDR1 SGDLS, CDR2 YYNGEE. The V end was cut by 2 bases, the J end by 2 bases, with 12 bases between. In DNA, the CDR3 is TGTGCCAGCAGCGTGTCCAGCGGCTTCACAGATACGCAGTATTTT. Protein product: CASSVSSGFTDTQYF.

This clone was counted a single time. The V and J genes are TRBV7-2 and TRBJ1-1; the match to TRBD1 covers 7 bases. The junction had 7 bases not matched to a gene; V was cut back by 5 bases and J by 4 bases. This CDR3 has 14 amino acids. Germline lookup yields CDR1 SGHTA and CDR2 FQGNSA. CDR3 nucleotide sequence: TGTGCCAGCAGCCCTCCCAGGGGGTTCACTGAAGCTTTCTTT. It encodes CASSPPRGFTEAFF.

The gene calls are TRBV6-2 or TRBV6-3 and TRBJ2-7, with 8 positions matching TRBD2. This CDR3 has 17 amino acids. Trimming at V came to 7 bases and at J to 0 bases, leaving 14 bases not matched to a gene. Looked up from germline, CDR1 is MNHEY and CDR2 is SVGEGT. CDR3 sequence reads: CASIPRPLLADSYEQYF. The DNA of the CDR3 is TGTGCCAGCATCCCGAGGCCTCTACTAGCGGACTCCTACGAGCAGTACTTC.

CDR3 bases: TGTGCCAGCAGCCCCAGGGACTTTACCTACGAGCAGTACTTC. It is translated as CASSPRDFTYEQYF. This chain joins TRBV11-2 and TRBJ2-7; D is perhaps TRBD2 (6 bases). Germline V gene lookup returns CDR1 SGHAT and CDR2 FQNNGV. Trimming removed 5 bases at V and 2 bases at J, with 13 bases between. The CDR3 covers 14 residues. The full variable domain, completed using reference TRBV11-2 and TRBJ2-7, is EAGVAQSPRYKIIEKRQSVAFWCNPISGHATLYWYQQILGQGPKLLIQFQNNGVVDDSQLPKDRFSAERLKGVDSTLKIQPAKLEDSAVYLCASSPRDFTYEQYFGPGTRLTVT.

The V and J genes are TRBV5-1 and TRBJ1-5; 7 bases are shared with TRBD1. V gave up 0 bases and J gave up 5 bases; unmatched junction bases: 5. Per germline, CDR1 SGHRS and CDR2 YFSETQ. This CDR3 has 15 residues. CDR3 sequence (DNA): TGCGCCAGCAGCTTGGGGACAGGCTCATATCAGCCCCAGCATTTT. Its translation: CASSLGTGSYQPQHF. Combining the CDR3 with reference TRBV5-1 and TRBJ1-5 gives the whole variable domain KAGVTQTPRYLIKTRGQQVTLSCSPISGHRSVSWYQQTPGQGLQFLFEYFSETQRNKGNFPGRFSGRQFSNSRSEMNVSTLELGDSALYLCASSLGTGSYQPQHFGDGTRLSIL.

This chain links TRBV4-2 with TRBJ2-1, with D perhaps matching TRBD2 (6 bases). Germline lookup yields CDR1 LGHNA and CDR2 YNFKEQ. V was clipped by 0 bases and J by 1 base, with 10 bases between them. The CDR3 spans 16 residues. CDR3 coding DNA: TGTGCCAGCAGCCAAGAACTTGCGGGATCCTACAATGAGCAGTTCTTC. Protein product: CASSQELAGSYNEQFF.

This clone was picked up one time. This chain connects TRBV19 to TRBJ1-2; 7 nucleotides align to TRBD1. CDR1 and CDR2 (germline): LNHDA, SQIVND (reference sequence). The V and J ends lost 4 bases and 8 bases, in that order; junction bases with no gene match: 7. The CDR3 totals 13 residues. This CDR3 reads CASSTDRVGGYTF. CDR3 DNA: TGTGCCAGTAGTACTGACAGGGTAGGCGGCTACACCTTC. Based on the CDR3 plus reference TRBV19 and TRBJ1-2, the full variable domain is DGGITQSPKYLFRKEGQNVTLSCEQNLNHDAMYWYRQDPGQGLRLIYYSQIVNDFQKGDIAEGYSVSREKKESFPLTVTSAQKNPTAFYLCASSTDRVGGYTFGSGTRLTVV.

The V gene is TRBV5-1, the J gene TRBJ1-3; 7 bases are shared with TRBD1. CDR3 length: 15 amino acids. The J segment lost 2 bases and the V segment lost 4 bases, leaving 6 bases of the junction unmatched. Looked up from germline, CDR1 is SGHRS and CDR2 is YFSETQ. The CDR3 coding sequence is TGCGCCAGCAGCCTTACGACAGGGACTGGAAACACCATATATTTT. Its translation is CASSLTTGTGNTIYF.

The gene calls are TRBV6-6 and TRBJ2-1; D uncertain. The V gene's germline CDR1 is MNHNY and CDR2 SVGAGI (reference sequence). The length of the CDR3 is 11 residues. The ends were cut back, 8 bases at V and 8 bases at J, with 10 bases in the middle. CDR3 region: CASLINYEQFF. The CDR3 DNA reads TGTGCCAGCCTGATCAACTATGAGCAGTTCTTC.

In its sample, this clone was seen once. In nucleotides, the CDR3 is TGTGCCAGCAGTTTATCGCCCAGGGGTGATCCCGGGGAGCTGTTTTTT. Translated, it gives CASSLSPRGDPGELFF. The chain has TRBV27 and TRBJ2-2; TRBD1 might be the D (6 bases). Germline V gives CDR1 MNHEY, CDR2 SMNVEV (reference sequence). With 0 bases removed from V and 6 bases from J, the gap between germline ends came to 14 bases. The CDR3 contains 16 residues.

The chain recombines TRBV4-3 with TRBJ2-3; 7 bases match TRBD2. Germline V CDR1 and CDR2: LGHNA, YSLEER. V lost 0 bases, J lost 3 bases, and 9 bases stayed unmatched. The CDR3 sequence is 17 residues long. CDR3 nucleotides: TGCGCCAGCAGCCAAGAGCTGAGCGGGGCGGGGACAGATACGCAGTATTTT. Protein: CASSQELSGAGTDTQYF.

The V and J genes are TRBV2 and TRBJ2-4; TRBD1 matches 7 bases. Germline lookup yields CDR1 SNHLY and CDR2 FYNNEI. The CDR3 has 15 residues. Trimming removed 6 bases from V and 5 bases from J; junction bases left unmatched: 10. CDR3: CASRPGRGRENIQYF. The CDR3 nucleotides are TGTGCCAGCAGGCCCGGAAGGGGGCGAGAAAACATTCAGTACTTC.

The V and J genes are TRBV19 and TRBJ1-2, with TRBD1 identical over 7 bases. The CDR3 sequence is 14 residues long. V shed 3 bases and J 1 base; nucleotides not matched to a gene: 2. Germline V gives CDR1 LNHDA, CDR2 SQIVND (reference sequence). This CDR3 reads CASSIQGGNYGYTF. In nucleotides, the CDR3 is TGTGCCAGTAGTATCCAGGGGGGTAACTATGGCTACACCTTC.

The chain is built from TRBV24-1 and TRBJ2-7; possible D gene TRBD2, 6 bases. Trimming shortened V by 9 bases and J by 5 bases, and 16 bases separated the two germline ends. The CDR3 extends over 13 amino acids. Germline CDR1 reads KGHDR; CDR2 reads SFDVKD. CDR3 bases: TGTGCCACCGTTTTTGCGGGGCGCCACGAGCAGTACTTC. Translating gives CATVFAGRHEQYF.